This T cell receptor beta chain was observed in a study of blood T cell repertoires in COVID-19. Those who participated ranged in age from about 18 to 89 years and resided in approximately 26 US areas. Cohort assignment relied on participant-reported clinical history. Exposed enrollees had met someone with a PCR-confirmed or clinician-diagnosed COVID-19 case at some point within the 2 weeks before study entry. Original processing notes: Amplification with reference gene primers provided the estimates of nucleated cell counts. Measured with immunoSEQ multiplex PCR; TCRdb has only the in-frame clones, and not every one. D and trimming were read from the DNA, whereas the V and J calls and clone size are those reported in that table. The sample carries approximately 260,000 clones, approximately 81% recorded once. Trimming cost V 8 bases and J 5 bases; bases outside gene matches: 16. The length of the CDR3 is 17 residues. Germline loops: CDR1 MDHEN, CDR2 SYDVKM.

V and J are TRBV28 and TRBJ2-1; 9 bases line up with TRBD1. The material sequenced was PBMCs or T cells enriched from blood (not recorded which). The sequence was collected from a woman aged 45-65 years who had been exposed to COVID-19. CDR3 sequence reads: CASWRSIRGQGNNEQFF. The DNA for the CDR3 is TGTGCCAGCTGGAGGTCCATCCGGGGACAGGGAAACAATGAGCAGTTCTTC. Supplemented by reference TRBV28 and TRBJ2-1, the full variable domain reads DVKVTQSSRYLVKRTGEKVFLECVQDMDHENMFWYRQDPGLGLRLIYFSYDVKMKEKGDIPEGYSVSREKKERFSLILESASTNQTSMYLCASWRSIRGQGNNEQFFGPGTRLTVL.